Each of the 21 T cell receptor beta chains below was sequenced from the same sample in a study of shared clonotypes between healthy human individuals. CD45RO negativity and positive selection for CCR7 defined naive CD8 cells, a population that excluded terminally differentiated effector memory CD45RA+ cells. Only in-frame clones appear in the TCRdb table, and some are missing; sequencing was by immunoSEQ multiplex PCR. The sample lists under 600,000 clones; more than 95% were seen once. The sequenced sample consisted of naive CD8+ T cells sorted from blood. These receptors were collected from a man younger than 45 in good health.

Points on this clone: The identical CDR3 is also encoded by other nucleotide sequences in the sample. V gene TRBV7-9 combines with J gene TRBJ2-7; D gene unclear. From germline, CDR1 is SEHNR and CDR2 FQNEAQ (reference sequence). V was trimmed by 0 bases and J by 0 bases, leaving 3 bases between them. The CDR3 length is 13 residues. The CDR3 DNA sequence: TGTGCCAGCAGCTTAGCTAACTCCTACGAGCAGTACTTC. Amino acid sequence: CASSLANSYEQYF. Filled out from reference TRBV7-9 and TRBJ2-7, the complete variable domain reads DTGVSQNPRHKITKRGQNVTFRCDPISEHNRLYWYRQTLGQGPEFLTYFQNEAQLEKSRLLSDRFSAERPKGSFSTLEIQRTEQGDSAMYLCASSLANSYEQYFGPGTRLTVT.

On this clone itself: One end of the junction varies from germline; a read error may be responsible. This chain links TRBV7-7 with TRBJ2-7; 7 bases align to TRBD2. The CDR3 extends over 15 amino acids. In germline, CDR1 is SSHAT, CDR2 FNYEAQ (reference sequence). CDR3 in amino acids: CASSLERDRVYEQYF. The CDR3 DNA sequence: TGTGCTAGCAGCTTAGAGCGGGATAGAGTCTACGAGCAGTACTTC.

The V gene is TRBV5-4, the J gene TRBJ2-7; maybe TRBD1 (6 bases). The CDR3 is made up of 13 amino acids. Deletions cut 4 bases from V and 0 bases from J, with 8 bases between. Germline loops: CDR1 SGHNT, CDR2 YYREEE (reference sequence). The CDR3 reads CASSQGNSYEQYF. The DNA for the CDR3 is TGTGCCAGCAGCCAGGGGAACTCCTACGAGCAGTACTTC.

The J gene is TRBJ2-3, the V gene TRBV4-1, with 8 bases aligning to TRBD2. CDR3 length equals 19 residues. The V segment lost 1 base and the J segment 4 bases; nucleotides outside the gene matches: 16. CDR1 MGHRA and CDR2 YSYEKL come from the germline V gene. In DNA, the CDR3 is TGCGCCAGCAGCCAAGGTGGGGTGGGAACGGGAGGGCCTTCAGATACGCAGTATTTT. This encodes CASSQGGVGTGGPSDTQYF.

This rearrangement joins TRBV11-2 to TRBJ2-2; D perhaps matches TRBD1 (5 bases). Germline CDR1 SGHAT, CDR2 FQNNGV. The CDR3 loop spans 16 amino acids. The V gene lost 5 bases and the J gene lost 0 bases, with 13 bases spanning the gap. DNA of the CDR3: TGTGCCAGCAGCCCCACCCAGGGTACGAACACCGGGGAGCTGTTTTTT. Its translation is CASSPTQGTNTGELFF.

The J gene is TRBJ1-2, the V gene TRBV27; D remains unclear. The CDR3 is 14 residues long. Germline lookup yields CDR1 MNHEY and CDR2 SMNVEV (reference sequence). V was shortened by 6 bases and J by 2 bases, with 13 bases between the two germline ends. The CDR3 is CASSPHPLNYGYTF. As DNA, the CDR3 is TGTGCCAGCAGCCCACACCCGCTAAACTATGGCTACACCTTC.

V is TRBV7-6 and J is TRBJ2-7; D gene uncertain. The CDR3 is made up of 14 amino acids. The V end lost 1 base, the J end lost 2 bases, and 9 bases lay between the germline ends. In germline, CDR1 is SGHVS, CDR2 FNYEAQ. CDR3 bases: TGTGCCAGCAGCTTAGATATAGGACCCTACGAGCAGTACTTC. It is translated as CASSLDIGPYEQYF.

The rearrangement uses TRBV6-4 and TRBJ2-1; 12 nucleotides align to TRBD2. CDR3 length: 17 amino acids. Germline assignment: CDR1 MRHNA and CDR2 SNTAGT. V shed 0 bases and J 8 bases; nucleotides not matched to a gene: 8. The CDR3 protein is CASSDSQLAGGIYEQFF. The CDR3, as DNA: TGTGCCAGCAGTGACTCCCAGCTAGCGGGAGGGATCTATGAGCAGTTCTTC.

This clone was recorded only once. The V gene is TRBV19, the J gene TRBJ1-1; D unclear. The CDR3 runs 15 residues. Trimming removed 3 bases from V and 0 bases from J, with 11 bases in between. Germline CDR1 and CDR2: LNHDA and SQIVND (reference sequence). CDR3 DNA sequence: TGTGCCAGTAGTATCCTAGCCGGAATGAACACTGAAGCTTTCTTT. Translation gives CASSILAGMNTEAFF.

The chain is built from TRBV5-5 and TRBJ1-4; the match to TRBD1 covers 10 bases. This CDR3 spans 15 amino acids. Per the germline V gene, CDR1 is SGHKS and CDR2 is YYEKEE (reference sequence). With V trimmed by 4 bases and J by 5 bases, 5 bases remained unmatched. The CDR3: CASSPGQGPNEKLFF. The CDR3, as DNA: TGTGCCAGCAGCCCGGGACAGGGGCCGAATGAAAAACTGTTTTTT. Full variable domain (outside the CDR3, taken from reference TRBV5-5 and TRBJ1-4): DAGVTQSPTHLIKTRGQQVTLRCSPISGHKSVSWYQQVLGQGPQFIFQYYEKEERGRGNFPDRFSARQFPNYSSELNVNALLLGDSALYLCASSPGQGPNEKLFFGSGTQLSVL.

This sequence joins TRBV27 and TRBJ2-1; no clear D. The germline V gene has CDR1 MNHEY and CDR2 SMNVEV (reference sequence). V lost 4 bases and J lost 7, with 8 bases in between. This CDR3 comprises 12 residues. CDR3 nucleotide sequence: TGTGCCAGCAGTTCACAGCTTAATGAGCAGTTCTTC. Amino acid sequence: CASSSQLNEQFF.

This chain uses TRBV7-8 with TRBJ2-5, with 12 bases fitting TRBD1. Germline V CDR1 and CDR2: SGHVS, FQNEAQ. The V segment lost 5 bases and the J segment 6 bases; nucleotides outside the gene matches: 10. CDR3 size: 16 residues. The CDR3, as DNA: TGTGCCAGCAGCACCGGGACAGGGGGCGTTCAAAAGACCCAGTACTTC. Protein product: CASSTGTGGVQKTQYF.

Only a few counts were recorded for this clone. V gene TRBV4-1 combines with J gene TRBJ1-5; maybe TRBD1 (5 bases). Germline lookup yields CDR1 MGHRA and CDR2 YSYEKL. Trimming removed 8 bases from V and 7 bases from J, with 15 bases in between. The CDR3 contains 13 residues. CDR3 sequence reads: CASGAGLIQPQHF. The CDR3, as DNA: TGCGCCAGCGGGGCAGGGCTTATCCAGCCCCAGCATTTT.

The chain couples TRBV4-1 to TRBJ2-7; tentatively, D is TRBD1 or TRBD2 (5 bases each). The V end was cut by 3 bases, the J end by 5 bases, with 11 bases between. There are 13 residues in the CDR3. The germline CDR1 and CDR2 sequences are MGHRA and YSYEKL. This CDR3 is CASSQGEGDEQYF. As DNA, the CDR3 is TGCGCCAGCAGCCAGGGGGAAGGCGACGAGCAGTACTTC.

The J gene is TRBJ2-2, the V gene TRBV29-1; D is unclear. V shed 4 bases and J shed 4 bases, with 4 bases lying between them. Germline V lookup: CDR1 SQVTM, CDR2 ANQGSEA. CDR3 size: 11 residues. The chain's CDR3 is CSVASTGELFF. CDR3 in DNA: TGCAGCGTTGCAAGCACCGGGGAGCTGTTTTTT.

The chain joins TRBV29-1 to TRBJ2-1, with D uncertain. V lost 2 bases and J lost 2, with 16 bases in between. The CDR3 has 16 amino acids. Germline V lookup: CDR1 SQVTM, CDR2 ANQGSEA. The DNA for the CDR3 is TGCAGCGTTGAACCCCCGTTGGGCGAAACCTACAATGAGCAGTTCTTC. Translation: CSVEPPLGETYNEQFF.

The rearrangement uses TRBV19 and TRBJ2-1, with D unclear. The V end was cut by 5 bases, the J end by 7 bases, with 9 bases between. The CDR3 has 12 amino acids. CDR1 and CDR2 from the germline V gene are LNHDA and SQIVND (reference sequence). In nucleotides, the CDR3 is TGTGCCAGTAGTGTCGACTCAAATGAGCAGTTCTTC. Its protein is CASSVDSNEQFF.

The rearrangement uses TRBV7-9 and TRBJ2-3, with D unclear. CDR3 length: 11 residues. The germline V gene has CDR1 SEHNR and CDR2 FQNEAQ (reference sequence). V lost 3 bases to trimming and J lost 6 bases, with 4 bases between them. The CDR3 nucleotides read TGTGCCAGCAGCTTGATTGATACGCAGTATTTT. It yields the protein CASSLIDTQYF.

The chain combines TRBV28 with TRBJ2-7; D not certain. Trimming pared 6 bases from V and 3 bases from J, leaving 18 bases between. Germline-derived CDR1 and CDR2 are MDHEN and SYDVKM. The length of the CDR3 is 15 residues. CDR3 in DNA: TGTGCCAGCAGCGCCGCCGTCGGATCCTACTACGAGCAGTACTTC. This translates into CASSAAVGSYYEQYF.

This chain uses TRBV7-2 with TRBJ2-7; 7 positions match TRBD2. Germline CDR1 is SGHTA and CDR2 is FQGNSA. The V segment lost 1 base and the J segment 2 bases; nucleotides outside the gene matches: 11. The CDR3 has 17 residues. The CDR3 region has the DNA TGTGCCAGCAGCTTAGGTTCGGGGAAGCGGGAAACCTACGAGCAGTACTTC. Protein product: CASSLGSGKRETYEQYF.

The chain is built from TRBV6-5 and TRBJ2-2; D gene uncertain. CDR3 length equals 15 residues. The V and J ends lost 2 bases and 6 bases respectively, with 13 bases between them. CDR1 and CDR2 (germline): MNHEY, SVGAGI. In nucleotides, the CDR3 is TGTGCCAGCAGTTACCAAATCAAGGGCGCCGGGGAGCTGTTTTTT. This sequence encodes CASSYQIKGAGELFF.